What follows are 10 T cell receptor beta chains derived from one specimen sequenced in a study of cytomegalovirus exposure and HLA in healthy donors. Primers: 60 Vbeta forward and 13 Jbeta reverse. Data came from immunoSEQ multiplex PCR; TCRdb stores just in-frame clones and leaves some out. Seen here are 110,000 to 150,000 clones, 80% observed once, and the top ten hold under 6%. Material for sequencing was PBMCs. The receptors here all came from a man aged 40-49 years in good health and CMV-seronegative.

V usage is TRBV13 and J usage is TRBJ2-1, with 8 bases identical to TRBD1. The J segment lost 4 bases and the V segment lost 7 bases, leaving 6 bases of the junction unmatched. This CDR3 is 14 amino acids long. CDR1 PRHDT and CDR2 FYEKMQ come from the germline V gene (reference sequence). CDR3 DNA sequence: TGTGCCAGCACACGCCGGACAGGGTACAATGAGCAGTTCTTC. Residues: CASTRRTGYNEQFF.

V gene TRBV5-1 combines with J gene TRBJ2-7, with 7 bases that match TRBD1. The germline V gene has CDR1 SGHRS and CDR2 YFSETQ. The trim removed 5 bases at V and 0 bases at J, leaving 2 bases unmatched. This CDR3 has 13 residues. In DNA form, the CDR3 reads TGCGCCAGCAGATGGGACAGCTCCTACGAGCAGTACTTC. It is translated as CASRWDSSYEQYF.

The CDR3 nucleotides read TGTGCCTGGAGTGCAAACATACCAACTAATGAAAAACTGTTTTTT. Amino acid sequence: CAWSANIPTNEKLFF. V gene TRBV30 combines with J gene TRBJ1-4; unclear D gene. CDR1 and CDR2 (germline): GTSNPN, SVGIG (reference sequence). CDR3 length: 15 residues. Trimming removed 1 base at V and 0 bases at J, with 9 bases between. Filled out from reference TRBV30 and TRBJ1-4, the complete variable domain reads SQTIHQWPATLVQPVGSPLSLECTVEGTSNPNLYWYRQAAGRGLQLLFYSVGIGQISSEVPQNLSASRPQDRQFILSSKKLLLSDSGFYLCAWSANIPTNEKLFFGSGTQLSVL.

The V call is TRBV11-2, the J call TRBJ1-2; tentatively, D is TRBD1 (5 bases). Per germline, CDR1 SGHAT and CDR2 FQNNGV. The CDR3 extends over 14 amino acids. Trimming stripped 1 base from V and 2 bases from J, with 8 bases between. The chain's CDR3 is CASSLGGRNYGYTF. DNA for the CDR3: TGTGCCAGCAGCTTAGGGGGCAGAAACTATGGCTACACCTTC.

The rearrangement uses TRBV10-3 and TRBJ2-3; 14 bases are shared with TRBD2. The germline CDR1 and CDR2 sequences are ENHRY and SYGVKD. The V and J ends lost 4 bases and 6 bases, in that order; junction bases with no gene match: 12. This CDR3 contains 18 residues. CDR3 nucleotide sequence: TGTGCCATCAGTGCCCCCTCGGAGACTAGCGGGGGGGTTGATACGCAGTATTTT. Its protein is CAISAPSETSGGVDTQYF.

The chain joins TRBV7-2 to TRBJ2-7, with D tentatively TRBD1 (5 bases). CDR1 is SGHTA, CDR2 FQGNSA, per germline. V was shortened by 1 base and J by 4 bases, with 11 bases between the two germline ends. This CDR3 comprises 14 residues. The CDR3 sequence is CASSLGLGDYEQYF. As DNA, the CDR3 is TGTGCCAGCAGCTTAGGGTTAGGGGATTACGAGCAGTACTTC. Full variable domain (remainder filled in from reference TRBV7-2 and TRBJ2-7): GAGVSQSPSNKVTEKGKDVELRCDPISGHTALYWYRQSLGQGLEFLIYFQGNSAPDKSGLPSDRFSAERTGGSVSTLTIQRTQQEDSAVYLCASSLGLGDYEQYFGPGTRLTVT.

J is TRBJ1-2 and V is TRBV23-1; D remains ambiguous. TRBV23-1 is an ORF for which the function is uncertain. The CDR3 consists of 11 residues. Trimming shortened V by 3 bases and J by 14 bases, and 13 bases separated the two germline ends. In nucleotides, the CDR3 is TGCGCCAGCAGTCACCCCGGGTATAGGACCTTC. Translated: CASSHPGYRTF.

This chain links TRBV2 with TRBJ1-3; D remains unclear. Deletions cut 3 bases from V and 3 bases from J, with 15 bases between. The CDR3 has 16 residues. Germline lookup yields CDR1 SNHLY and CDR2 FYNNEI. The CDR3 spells CASSDANRVVGNTIYF. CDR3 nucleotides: TGTGCCAGCAGTGACGCGAACCGAGTGGTTGGAAACACCATATATTTT.

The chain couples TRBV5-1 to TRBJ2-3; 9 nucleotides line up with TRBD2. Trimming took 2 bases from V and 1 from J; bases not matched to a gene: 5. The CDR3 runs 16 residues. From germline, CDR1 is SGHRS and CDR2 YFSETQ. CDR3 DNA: TGCGCCAGCAGCTTTTATCAGCGGGGGGGCACAGATACGCAGTATTTT. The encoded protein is CASSFYQRGGTDTQYF.

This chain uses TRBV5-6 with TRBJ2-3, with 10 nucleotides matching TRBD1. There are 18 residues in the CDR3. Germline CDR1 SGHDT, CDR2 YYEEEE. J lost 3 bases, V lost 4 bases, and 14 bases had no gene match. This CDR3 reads CASSRLATGTGVTDTQYF. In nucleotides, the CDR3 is TGTGCCAGCAGCCGCCTAGCTACCGGGACAGGGGTTACAGATACGCAGTATTTT.